This T cell receptor beta chain was captured in a study of T cells after yellow fever vaccination. TCRdb re-derived calls from the 5' RACE reads in MiXCR, one entry per CDR3 protein. The sample has more than 300,000 distinct CDR3 sequences, approximately 12% seen once. Per germline, CDR1 SGHRS and CDR2 YFSETQ. J lost 2 bases, V lost 2 bases, and 6 bases had no gene match. This CDR3 contains 15 residues. This clonotype originated in a man aged 18 to 30 who received the YFV17D yellow fever vaccine. The sequencing here drew on CD4+ T cells sorted from PBMCs, taken 45 days after the yellow fever booster vaccination. The chain employs TRBV5-1 and TRBJ2-5; 7 bases map to TRBD2. The CDR3 DNA reads as TGCGCCAGCAGCTTAGCAGCGGGGTTACAAGAGACCCAGTACTTC. Translated: CASSLAAGLQETQYF.